This TCR beta chain was obtained from a study of tumor-infiltrating lymphocytes in primary liver carcinoma. About the study: The study obtained roughly 3.65 to 7.13 million productive TCRbeta reads per sample, similar across tissue types. Whole-study results and caveats: Blood fell significantly below tumors in its top-250-clone fraction (p = 0.039). Only about 8-25% of top clones were detected in all five tumor regions.

For each extraction, RNA and DNA were obtained together from about 20-30 mg of unsorted bulk tissue. Production of TCR beta cDNA used around 500 ng total RNA together with a constant-region primer. Amplification in three nested multiplex PCR rounds with slightly modified ARM-PCR gave rise to TCR beta libraries. Two initial PCR rounds of about 11 cycles each paired TRBV1-TRBV30 forward primers with a C-beta reverse primer. TCRdb called the multiplex PCR reads again in MiXCR, with one record for every CDR3 protein. The data show tens of thousands of distinct CDR3 sequences, around 77% seen once. The CDR3 has 15 residues. The V and J ends lost 5 bases and 4 bases respectively, with 14 bases between them. The V gene's germline CDR1 is MNHEY and CDR2 SVGAGI. This clonotype was observed a handful of times. Its target is unknown. No conserved phenylalanine or tryptophan ends this CDR3, so it is likely a read error.

What was sequenced was liver tumor tissue from sampling region 4. Subset meaning: tumor region T4, right-lateral pole. The TCR was taken from a woman in her thirties with primary liver carcinoma and hepatitis B virus infection. V gene TRBV6-5 combines with J gene TRBJ2-2; D possibly corresponds to TRBD1 (6 bases). CDR3 sequence: CASSPRTGSTGELFS. CDR3 bases: TGTGCCAGCAGTCCGCGTACAGGGTCCACCGGGGAGCTGTTTTCT.